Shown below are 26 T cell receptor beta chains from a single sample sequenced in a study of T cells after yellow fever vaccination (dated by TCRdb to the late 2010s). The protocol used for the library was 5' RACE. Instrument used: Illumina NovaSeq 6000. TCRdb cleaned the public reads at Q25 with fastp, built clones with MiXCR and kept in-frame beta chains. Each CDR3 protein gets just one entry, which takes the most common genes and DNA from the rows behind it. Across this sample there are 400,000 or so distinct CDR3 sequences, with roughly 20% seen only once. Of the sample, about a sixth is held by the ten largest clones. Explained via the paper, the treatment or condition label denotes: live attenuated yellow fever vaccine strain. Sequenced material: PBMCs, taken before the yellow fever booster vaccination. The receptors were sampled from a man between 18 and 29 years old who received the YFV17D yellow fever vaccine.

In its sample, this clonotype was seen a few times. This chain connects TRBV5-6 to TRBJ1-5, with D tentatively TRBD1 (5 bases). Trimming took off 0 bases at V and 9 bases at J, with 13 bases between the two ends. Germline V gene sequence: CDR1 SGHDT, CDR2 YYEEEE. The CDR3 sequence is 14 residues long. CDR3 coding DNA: TGTGCCAGCAGCTTGGGGCAGGGCCTGGGGCCCCAGCATTTT. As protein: CASSLGQGLGPQHF.

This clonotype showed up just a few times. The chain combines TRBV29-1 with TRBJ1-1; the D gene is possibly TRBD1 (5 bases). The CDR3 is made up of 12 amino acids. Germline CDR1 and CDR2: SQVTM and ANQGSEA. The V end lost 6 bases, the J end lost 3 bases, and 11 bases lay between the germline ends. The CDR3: CSVSLGHTEAFF. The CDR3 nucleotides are TGCAGCGTCTCGTTGGGGCACACTGAAGCTTTCTTT.

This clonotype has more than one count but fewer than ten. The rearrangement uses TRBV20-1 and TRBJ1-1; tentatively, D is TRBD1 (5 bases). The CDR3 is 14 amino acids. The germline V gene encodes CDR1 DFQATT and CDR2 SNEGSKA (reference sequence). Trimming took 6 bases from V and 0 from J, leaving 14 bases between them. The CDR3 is CSASRGPMNTEAFF. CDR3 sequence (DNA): TGCAGTGCCAGTCGGGGCCCGATGAACACTGAAGCTTTCTTT.

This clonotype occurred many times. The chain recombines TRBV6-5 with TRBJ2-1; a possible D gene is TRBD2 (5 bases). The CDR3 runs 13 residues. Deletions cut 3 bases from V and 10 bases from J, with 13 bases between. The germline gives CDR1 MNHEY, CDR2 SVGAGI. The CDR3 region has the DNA TGTGCCAGCAGTTATTCCGGAGGAAGAGAGCAGTTCTTC. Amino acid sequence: CASSYSGGREQFF.

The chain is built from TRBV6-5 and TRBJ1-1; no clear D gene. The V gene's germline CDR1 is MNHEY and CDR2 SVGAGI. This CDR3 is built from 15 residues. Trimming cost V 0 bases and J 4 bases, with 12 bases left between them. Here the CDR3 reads CASSYSGNMGTEAFF. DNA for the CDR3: TGTGCCAGCAGTTACTCGGGAAATATGGGCACTGAAGCTTTCTTT.

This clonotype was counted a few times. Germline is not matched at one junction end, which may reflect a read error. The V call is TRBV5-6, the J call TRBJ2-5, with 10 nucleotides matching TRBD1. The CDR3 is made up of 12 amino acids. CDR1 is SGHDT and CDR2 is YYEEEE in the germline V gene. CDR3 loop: CASSTLRDRGRF. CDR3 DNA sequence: TGTGCCAGCAGCACCCTCCGGGACAGGGGTCGCTTC.

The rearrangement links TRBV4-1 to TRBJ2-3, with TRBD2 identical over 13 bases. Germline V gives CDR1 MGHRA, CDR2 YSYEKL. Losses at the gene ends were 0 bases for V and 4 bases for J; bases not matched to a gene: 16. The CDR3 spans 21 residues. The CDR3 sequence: CASSQDQIGLAGVEAADTQYF. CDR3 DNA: TGCGCCAGCAGCCAAGATCAAATAGGACTAGCGGGGGTCGAAGCGGCAGATACGCAGTATTTT.

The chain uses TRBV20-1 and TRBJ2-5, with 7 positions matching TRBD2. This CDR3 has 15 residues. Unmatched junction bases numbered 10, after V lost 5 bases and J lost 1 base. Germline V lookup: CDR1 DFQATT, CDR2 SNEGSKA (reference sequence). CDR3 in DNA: TGCAGTGCTGGGCGGCGGGGGACTGCCCAAGAGACCCAGTACTTC. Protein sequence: CSAGRRGTAQETQYF.

Written as DNA, the CDR3 is TGTGCCAGCAGGCCATCGAGGGATGAGCAGTTCTTC. Amino acids: CASRPSRDEQFF. The rearrangement joins TRBV4-2 to TRBJ2-1; a weak D match, TRBD2 (5 bases). This CDR3 contains 12 residues. V dropped 6 bases and J dropped 8 bases, with 11 bases sitting between them. The germline V gene encodes CDR1 LGHNA and CDR2 YNFKEQ.

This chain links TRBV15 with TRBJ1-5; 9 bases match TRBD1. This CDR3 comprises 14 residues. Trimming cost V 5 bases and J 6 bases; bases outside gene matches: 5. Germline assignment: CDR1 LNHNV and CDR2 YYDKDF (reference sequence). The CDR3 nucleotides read TGTGCCACCAGCGAACAGGGGGCAGGTCAGCCCCAGCATTTT. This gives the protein CATSEQGAGQPQHF.

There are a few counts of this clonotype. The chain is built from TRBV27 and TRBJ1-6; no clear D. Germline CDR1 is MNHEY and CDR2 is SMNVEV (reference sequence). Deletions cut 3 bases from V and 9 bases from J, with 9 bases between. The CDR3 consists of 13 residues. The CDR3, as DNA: TGTGCCAGCAGTTTGTTGAAAGCTTCACCCCTCCACTTT. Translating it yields CASSLLKASPLHF.

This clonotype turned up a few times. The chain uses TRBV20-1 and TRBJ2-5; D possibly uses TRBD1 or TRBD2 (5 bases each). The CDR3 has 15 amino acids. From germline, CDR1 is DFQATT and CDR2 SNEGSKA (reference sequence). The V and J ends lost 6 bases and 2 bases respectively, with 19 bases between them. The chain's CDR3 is CSATTPGPKQETQYF. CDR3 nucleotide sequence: TGCAGTGCCACAACCCCGGGACCGAAGCAAGAGACCCAGTACTTC.

This CDR3 is CASSPIRDSQETQYF. For the CDR3, the DNA is TGTGCCAGCTCCCCTATCCGGGACAGTCAAGAGACCCAGTACTTC. The chain joins TRBV18 to TRBJ2-5; 7 bases are a match to TRBD1. Unmatched junction bases numbered 9, after V lost 6 bases and J lost 2 bases. CDR1 and CDR2 (germline): KGHSH, LQKENI. This CDR3 comprises 15 residues.

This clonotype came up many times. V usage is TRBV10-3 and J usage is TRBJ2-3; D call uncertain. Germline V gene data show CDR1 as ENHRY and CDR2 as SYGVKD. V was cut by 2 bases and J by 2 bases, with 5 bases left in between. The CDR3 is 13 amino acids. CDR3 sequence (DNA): TGTGCCATCAGTGAGGGTCCCACAGATACGCAGTATTTT. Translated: CAISEGPTDTQYF.

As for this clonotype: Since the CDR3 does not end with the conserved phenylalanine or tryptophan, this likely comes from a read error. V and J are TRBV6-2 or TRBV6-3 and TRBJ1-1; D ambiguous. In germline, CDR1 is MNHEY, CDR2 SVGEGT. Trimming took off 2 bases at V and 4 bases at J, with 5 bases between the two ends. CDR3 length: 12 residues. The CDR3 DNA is TGTGCCAGCAGTTACGCTGCCACTGAAGCTTTCTCT. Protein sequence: CASSYAATEAFS.

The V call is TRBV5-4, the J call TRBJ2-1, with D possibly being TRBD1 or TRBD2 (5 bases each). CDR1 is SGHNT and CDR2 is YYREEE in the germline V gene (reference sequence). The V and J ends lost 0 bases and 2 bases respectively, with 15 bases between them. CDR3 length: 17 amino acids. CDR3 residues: CASSLEGWGTTYNEQFF. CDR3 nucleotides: TGTGCCAGCAGCTTGGAGGGTTGGGGGACGACCTACAATGAGCAGTTCTTC. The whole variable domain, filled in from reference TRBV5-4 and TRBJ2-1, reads ETGVTQSPTHLIKTRGQQVTLRCSSQSGHNTVSWYQQALGQGPQFIFQYYREEENGRGNFPPRFSGLQFPNYSSELNVNALELDDSALYLCASSLEGWGTTYNEQFFGPGTRLTVL.

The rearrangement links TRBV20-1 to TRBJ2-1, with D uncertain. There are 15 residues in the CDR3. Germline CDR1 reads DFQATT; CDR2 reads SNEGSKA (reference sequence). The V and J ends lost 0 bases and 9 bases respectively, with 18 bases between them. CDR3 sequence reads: CSARDFRLADGEQFF. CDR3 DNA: TGCAGTGCTAGAGATTTTCGGCTTGCCGACGGTGAGCAGTTCTTC.

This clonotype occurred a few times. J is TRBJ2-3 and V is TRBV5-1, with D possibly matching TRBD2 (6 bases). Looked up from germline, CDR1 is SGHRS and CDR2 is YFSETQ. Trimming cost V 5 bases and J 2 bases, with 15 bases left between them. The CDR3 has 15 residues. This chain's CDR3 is CASSSFGGNTDTQYF. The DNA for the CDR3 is TGCGCCAGCAGTTCTTTCGGCGGGAACACAGATACGCAGTATTTT.

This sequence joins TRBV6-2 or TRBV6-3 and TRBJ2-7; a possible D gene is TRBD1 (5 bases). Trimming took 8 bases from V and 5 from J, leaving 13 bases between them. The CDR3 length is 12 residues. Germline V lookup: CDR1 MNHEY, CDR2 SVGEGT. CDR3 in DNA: TGTGCCAGCGCTCCGGACATCCACGAGCAGTACGTC. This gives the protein CASAPDIHEQYV.

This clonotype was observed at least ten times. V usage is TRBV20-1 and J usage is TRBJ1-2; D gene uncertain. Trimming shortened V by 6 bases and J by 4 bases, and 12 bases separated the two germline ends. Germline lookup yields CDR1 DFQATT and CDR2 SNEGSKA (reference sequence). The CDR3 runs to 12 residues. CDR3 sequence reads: CSAGGPRYGYTF. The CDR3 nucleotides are TGCAGTGCAGGAGGACCGCGCTATGGCTACACCTTC.

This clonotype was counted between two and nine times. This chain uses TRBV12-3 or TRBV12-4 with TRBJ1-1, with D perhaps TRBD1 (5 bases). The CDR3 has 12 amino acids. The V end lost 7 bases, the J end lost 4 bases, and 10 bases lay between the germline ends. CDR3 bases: TGTGCCAGCATCCTCGGGGGCACTGAAGCTTTCTTT. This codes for CASILGGTEAFF.

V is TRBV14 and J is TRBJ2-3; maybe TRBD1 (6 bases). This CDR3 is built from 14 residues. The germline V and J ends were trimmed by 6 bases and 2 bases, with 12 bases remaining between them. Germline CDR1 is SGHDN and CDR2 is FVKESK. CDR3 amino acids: CASSHRVNTDTQYF. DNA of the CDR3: TGTGCCAGCAGTCACAGGGTAAACACAGATACGCAGTATTTT. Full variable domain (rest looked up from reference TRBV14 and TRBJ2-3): EAGVTQFPSHSVIEKGQTVTLRCDPISGHDNLYWYRRVMGKEIKFLLHFVKESKQDESGMPNNRFLAERTGGTYSTLKVQPAELEDSGVYFCASSHRVNTDTQYFGPGTRLTVL.

The CDR3 loop is CASSYRTGTSGANVLTF. DNA for the CDR3: TGTGCCAGCAGTTACCGGACAGGGACCTCTGGGGCCAACGTCCTGACTTTC. The rearrangement joins TRBV6-2 or TRBV6-3 to TRBJ2-6, with 8 positions matching TRBD1. The CDR3 has 17 amino acids. J gave up 0 bases and V 2 bases, and 3 bases lay outside the gene matches. CDR1 and CDR2 (germline): MNHEY, SVGEGT.

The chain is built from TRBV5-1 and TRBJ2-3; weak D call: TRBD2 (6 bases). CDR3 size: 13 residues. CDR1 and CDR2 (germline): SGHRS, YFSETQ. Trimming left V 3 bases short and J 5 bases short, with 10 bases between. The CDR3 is CASSYPGEDTQYF. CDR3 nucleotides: TGCGCCAGCAGCTACCCGGGGGAAGATACGCAGTATTTT.

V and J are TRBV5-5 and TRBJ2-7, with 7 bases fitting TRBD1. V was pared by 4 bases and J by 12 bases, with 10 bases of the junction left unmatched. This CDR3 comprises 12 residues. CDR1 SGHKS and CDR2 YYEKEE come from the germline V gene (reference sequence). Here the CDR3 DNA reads TGTGCCAGCAGCCTGGGACAGCTGCCAACGTACGTC. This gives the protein CASSLGQLPTYV.

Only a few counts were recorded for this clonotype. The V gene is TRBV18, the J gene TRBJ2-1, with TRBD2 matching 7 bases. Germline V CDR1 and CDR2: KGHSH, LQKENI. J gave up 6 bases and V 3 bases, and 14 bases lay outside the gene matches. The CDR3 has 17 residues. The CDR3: CASSPWKAPGGSNEQFF. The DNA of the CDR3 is TGTGCCAGCTCACCCTGGAAGGCGCCGGGGGGTTCCAATGAGCAGTTCTTC.